This TCR beta chain originates from a study of OX40 agonist ivuxolimab in advanced cancers. Background for the entire study: Ivuxolimab was an agonistic, fully human IgG2 monoclonal antibody directed against OX40 (CD134), a costimulatory receptor. Intravenous ivuxolimab was administered to patients every 2 weeks at six dose levels: 0.01, 0.1, 0.3, 1.5, 3 and 10 mg/kg. Of the approximately 50 dose-escalation patients, hepatocellular carcinoma was present in approximately 20, melanoma in approximately 15, renal cell carcinoma in 9 and head and neck cancer in 9. In the dose-escalation cohort, 70% to 85% of patients were male, and the mean age was approximately 60 years, with a range of roughly 20 to 79. Prior anti-PD-1, anti-PD-L1 or anti-CTLA-4 therapy was permitted, and checkpoint inhibitors had been received by approximately 39% of dose-escalation patients. Partial responses occurred in three dose-escalation patients: two with cutaneous melanoma and one with hepatocellular carcinoma. Peripheral TCRbeta sequencing aimed to test whether ivuxolimab altered TCR sequence diversity and caused clonal T-cell expansion. The paper covers the monotherapy dose-escalation part of the phase I ivuxolimab trial, which included N ≈ 52 patients. Points the paper makes about the study in general: Clonal expansion of both CD4+ and CD8+ blood T cells was observed from baseline to week 6 at doses 0.1 to 3.0 mg/kg. In the 0.1-3.0 mg/kg groups, partial responders had among the lowest normalized peripheral clonal expansion, particularly in CD8+ T cells. Low levels of normalized T-cell clonal expansion were also seen in some nonresponding patients. Antigen specificity was not determined for the clonally expanded peripheral T cells. After ivuxolimab, more expanded clones were found on average in CD8+ T cells than in CD4+ T cells.

About this clone itself: The target of this receptor is not known. No clone much larger than this one lies a single base away; base qualities are absent.

Cut back by 3 bases and 0 bases, the V and J ends lie 8 bases apart. Based on the germline V gene, the CDR1 and CDR2 sequences are SGHTA and FQGTGA. Counted from cysteine to phenylalanine, this CDR3 has 14 amino acids. The read is trimmed to its CDR3 DNA, 42 bases read in frame from base 1. The trial excluded patients who had a history of autoimmune disease or who were on systemic immunosuppression. In every dose cohort, peripheral blood was drawn for TCR sequencing at baseline, cycle 4 day 1, and cycle 7 day 1. The samples were taken from a phase I, first-in-human, multicenter, open-label dose-escalation trial of ivuxolimab. Adults with locally advanced or metastatic melanoma, renal cell carcinoma, hepatocellular carcinoma or head and neck squamous cell carcinoma were enrolled in the trial. Before TCR sequencing, CD4+ and CD8+ T cells were separately sorted from peripheral blood. To sequence the TCRbeta CDR3 region, genomic DNA was isolated from the sorted cells. TCRbeta CDR3 regions were sequenced using the immunoSEQ Assay. TCRdb retrieved this table from immuneACCESS and kept in-frame rearrangements only. Not all clones are present; in checked studies, unresolved V genes account for under half, and no reason is known for the remainder. Present in this sample are about 57,000 clones, about 90% of which were seen just once. 0.37% of the sample rests with the top ten.

This sequence originates from an adult with an advanced solid tumor such as melanoma, head and neck, liver or kidney cancer. The chain is encoded by TRBV7-3 joined to TRBJ2-5; the D gene is unclear. Sequenced here: CD4+ or CD8+ T cells sorted from blood, sampled in a trial of the OX40 agonist ivuxolimab. The nucleotides read TGTGCCAGCAGCTTTAACGGAGACCAAGAGACCCAGTACTTC. It codes for CASSFNGDQETQYF.